The present T cell receptor beta chain was sequenced within a study of identical twins. The study's findings and limits: An excess of low generation probability was shown by twin-shared out-of-frame alpha sequences. Cross-sectional statistical analysis was relied on for the conclusions, without the same donors being followed.

Unique molecular identifiers were present on the cDNA, and a universal primer site came from template switching. From the 5' RACE reads, TCRdb called clonotypes with MiXCR, one entry per CDR3 protein. The top ten hold around 0.98% of the sample, which has 400,000 to 500,000 distinct CDR3 sequences, roughly an eighth seen once. The ends were cut back, 4 bases at V and 7 bases at J, with 14 bases in the middle. This CDR3 comprises 13 residues. Germline V gene lookup returns CDR1 SGHRS and CDR2 YFSETQ. This clonotype was observed a handful of times. Its specificity is not known. This sample also belongs to another study, concerning yellow fever vaccine responses in identical twins.

This receptor was obtained from a woman younger than 35 in good health. The chain is built from TRBV5-1 and TRBJ2-5, with D hard to call. The sequencing sample was made of CD4+ T cells sorted from blood. As DNA, the CDR3 is TGCGCCAGCAGCCAGCAGGTCGTTGGGACCCAGTACTTC. It yields the protein CASSQQVVGTQYF.